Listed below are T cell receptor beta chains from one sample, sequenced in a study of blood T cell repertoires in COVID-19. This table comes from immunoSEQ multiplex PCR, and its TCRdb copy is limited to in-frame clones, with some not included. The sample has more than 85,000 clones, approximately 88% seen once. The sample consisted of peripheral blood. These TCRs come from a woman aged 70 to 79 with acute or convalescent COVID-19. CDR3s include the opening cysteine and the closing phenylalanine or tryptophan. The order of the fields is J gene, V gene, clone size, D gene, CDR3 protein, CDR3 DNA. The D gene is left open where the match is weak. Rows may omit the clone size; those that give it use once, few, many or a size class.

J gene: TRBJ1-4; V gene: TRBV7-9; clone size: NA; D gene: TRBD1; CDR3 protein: CASSSGQGGNEKLFF; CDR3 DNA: TGTGCCAGCAGCTCAGGACAGGGCGGAAATGAAAAACTGTTTTTT
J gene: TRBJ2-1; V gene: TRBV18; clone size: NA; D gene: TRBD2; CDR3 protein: CASSPTKTSGRVNEQFF; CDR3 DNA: TGTGCCAGCTCACCGACAAAGACTAGCGGGCGGGTTAATGAGCAGTTCTTC
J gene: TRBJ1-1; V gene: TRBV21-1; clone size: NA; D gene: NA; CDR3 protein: CLPHRDSRVNTEAFF; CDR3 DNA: TGCTTACCCCATAGGGACAGCCGGGTTAACACTGAAGCTTTCTTT
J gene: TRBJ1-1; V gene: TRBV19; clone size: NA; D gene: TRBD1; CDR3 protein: CASSIQGANTEAFF; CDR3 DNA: TGTGCCAGTAGTATACAGGGGGCGAACACTGAAGCTTTCTTT
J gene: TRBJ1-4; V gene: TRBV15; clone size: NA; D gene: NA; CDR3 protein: CATSRGGQGEKLFF; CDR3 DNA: TGTGCCACCAGCAGAGGGGGTCAGGGCGAAAAACTGTTTTTT
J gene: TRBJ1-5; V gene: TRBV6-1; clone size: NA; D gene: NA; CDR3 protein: CASSEQGAYSNQPQHF; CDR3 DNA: TGTGCCAGCAGTGAGCAGGGCGCTTATAGCAATCAGCCCCAGCATTTT
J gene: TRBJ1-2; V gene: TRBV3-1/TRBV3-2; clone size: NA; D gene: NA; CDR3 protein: CASSQESTVGGYTF; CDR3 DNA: TGTGCCAGCAGCCAAGAATCTACAGTTGGAGGCTACACCTTC
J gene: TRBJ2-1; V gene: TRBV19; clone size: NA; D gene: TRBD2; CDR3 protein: CASSSGRGGEQFF; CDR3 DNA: TGTGCCAGTAGTAGCGGGAGGGGAGGTGAGCAGTTCTTC
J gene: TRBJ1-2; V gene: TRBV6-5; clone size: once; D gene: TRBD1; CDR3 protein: CASRATGSPNYGYTF; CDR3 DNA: TGTGCCAGCCGAGCGACAGGGTCCCCTAACTATGGCTACACCTTC
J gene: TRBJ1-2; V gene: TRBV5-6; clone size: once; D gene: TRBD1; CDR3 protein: CASSAGTGIYGYTF; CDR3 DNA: TGTGCCAGCAGCGCAGGGACAGGGATCTATGGCTACACCTTC
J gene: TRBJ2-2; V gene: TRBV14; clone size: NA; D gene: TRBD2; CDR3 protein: CASSRELAGVTGELFF; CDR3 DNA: TGTGCCAGCAGCCGGGAACTAGCGGGGGTGACCGGGGAGCTGTTTTTT
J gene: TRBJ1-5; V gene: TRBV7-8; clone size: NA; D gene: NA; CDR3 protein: CASSPARVTSNQPQHF; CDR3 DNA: TGTGCCAGCAGCCCCGCTAGAGTCACGAGCAATCAGCCCCAGCATTTT
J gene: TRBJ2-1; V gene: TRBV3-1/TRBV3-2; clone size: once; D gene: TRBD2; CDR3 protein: CASSQPPGSIAGYNEQFF; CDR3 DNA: TGTGCCAGCAGCCAACCCCCCGGCAGTATAGCGGGCTACAATGAGCAGTTCTTC
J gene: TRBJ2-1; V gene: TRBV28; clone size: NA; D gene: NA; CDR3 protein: CASSFPRQDRNNEQFF; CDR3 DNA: TGTGCCAGCAGTTTCCCAAGACAGGATAGGAACAATGAGCAGTTCTTC
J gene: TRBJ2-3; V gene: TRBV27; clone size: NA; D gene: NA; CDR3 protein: CASSLSGGGTQYF; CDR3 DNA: TGTGCCAGCAGTTTATCGGGAGGGGGTACGCAGTATTTT
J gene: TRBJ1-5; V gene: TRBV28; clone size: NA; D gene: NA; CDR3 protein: CASSPLTAQPQHF; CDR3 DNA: TGTGCCAGCTCCCCCTTGACAGCTCAGCCCCAGCATTTT
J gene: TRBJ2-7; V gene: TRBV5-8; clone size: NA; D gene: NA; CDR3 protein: CASSWGTGKHEQYF; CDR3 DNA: TGTGCCAGCAGCTGGGGAACAGGGAAACACGAGCAGTACTTC
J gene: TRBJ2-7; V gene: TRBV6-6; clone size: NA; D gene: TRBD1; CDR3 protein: CASGGQGVNEQYF; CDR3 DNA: TGTGCCAGCGGGGGACAGGGGGTCAACGAGCAGTACTTC
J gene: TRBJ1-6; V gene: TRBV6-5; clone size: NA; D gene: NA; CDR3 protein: CASSPGGSVLHF; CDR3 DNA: TGTGCCAGCAGTCCAGGAGGTTCCGTTCTCCACTTT
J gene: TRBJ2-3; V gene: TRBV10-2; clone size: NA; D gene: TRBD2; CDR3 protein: CASSERLAGPDTQYF; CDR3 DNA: TGCGCCAGCAGTGAACGACTAGCGGGCCCAGATACGCAGTATTTT
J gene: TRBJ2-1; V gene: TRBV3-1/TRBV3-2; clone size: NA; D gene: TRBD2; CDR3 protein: CASSQPRLAGYNEQFF; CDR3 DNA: TGTGCCAGCAGCCAACCTAGACTAGCGGGGTACAATGAGCAGTTCTTC
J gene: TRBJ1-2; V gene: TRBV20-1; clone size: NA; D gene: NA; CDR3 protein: CSARTRANTF; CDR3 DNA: TGCAGTGCTAGGACCAGGGCAAACACCTTC
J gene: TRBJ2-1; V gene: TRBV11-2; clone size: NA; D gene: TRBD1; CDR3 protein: CASSLRGTGGTEQFF; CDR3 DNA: TGTGCCAGCAGCTTAAGGGGTACAGGGGGAACTGAGCAGTTCTTC
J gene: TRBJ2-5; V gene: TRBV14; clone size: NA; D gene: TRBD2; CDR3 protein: CASSQVQLAGRETQYF; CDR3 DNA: TGTGCCAGCAGCCAAGTTCAACTAGCGGGGAGAGAGACCCAGTACTTC
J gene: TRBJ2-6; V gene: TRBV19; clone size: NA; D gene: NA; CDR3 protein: CASSIVPGASGANVLTF; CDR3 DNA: TGTGCCAGTAGTATAGTCCCCGGAGCCTCTGGGGCCAACGTCCTGACTTTC
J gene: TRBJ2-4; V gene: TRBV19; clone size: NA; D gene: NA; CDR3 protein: CASSSRGLGNIQYF; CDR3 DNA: TGTGCCAGTAGTAGCAGGGGCCTCGGAAACATTCAGTACTTC
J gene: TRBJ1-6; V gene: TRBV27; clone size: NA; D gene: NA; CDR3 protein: CASSLLQGSGSPLHF; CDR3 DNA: TGTGCCAGCAGTTTACTCCAGGGAAGTGGTTCACCCCTCCACTTT
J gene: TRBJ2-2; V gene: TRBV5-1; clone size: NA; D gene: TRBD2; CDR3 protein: CASKLAGDTGELFF; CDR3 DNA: TGCGCCAGCAAACTAGCGGGAGACACCGGGGAGCTGTTTTTT
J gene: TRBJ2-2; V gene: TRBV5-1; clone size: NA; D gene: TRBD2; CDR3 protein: CASTDQGLAGAGELFF; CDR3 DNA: TGCGCCAGCACCGACCAGGGACTAGCGGGGGCCGGGGAGCTGTTTTTT
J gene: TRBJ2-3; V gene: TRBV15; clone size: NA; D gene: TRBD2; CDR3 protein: CATSRKLAGGVDTQYF; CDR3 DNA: TGTGCCACCAGCAGAAAACTAGCGGGAGGGGTAGATACGCAGTATTTT
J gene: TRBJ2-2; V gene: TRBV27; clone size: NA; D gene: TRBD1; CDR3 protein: CASSILTGGDTGELFF; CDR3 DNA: TGTGCCAGCAGTATCCTGACAGGGGGAGACACCGGGGAGCTGTTTTTT
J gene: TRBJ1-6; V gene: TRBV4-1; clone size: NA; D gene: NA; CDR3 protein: CASSQGSQGLYSPLHF; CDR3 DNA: TGCGCCAGCAGCCAAGGAAGTCAGGGCCTCTATTCACCCCTCCACTTT
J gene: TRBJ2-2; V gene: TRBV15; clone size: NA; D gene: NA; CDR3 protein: CATSRVQGVSGELFF; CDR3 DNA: TGTGCCACCAGCAGAGTACAGGGAGTAAGCGGGGAGCTGTTTTTT
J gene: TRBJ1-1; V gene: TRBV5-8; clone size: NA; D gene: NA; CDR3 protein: CASSLGQVTTEAFF; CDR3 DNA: TGTGCCAGCAGCTTGGGGCAGGTAACGACTGAAGCTTTCTTT
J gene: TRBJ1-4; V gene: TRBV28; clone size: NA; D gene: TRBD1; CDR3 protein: CASSLGQGRSLFF; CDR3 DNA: TGTGCCAGCAGTCTAGGACAGGGAAGGTCTCTGTTTTTT
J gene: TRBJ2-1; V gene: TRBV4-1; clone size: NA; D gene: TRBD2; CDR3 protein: CASSRQAGTSYNEQFF; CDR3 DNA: TGCGCCAGCAGCCGGCAGGCCGGGACTAGTTACAATGAGCAGTTCTTC
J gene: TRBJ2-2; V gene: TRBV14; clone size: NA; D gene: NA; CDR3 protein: CASSPGLNRELFF; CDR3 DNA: TGTGCCAGCAGCCCAGGACTCAACCGGGAGCTGTTTTTT
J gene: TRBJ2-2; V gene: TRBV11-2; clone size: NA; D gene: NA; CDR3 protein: CASSLQQSTNTGELFF; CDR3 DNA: TGTGCCAGCAGCTTGCAACAGAGTACGAACACCGGGGAGCTGTTTTTT
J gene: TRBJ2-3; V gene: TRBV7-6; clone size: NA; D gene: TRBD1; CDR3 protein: CASSLATGTGPNLRDF; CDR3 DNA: TGTGCCAGCAGCTTAGCCACCGGGACAGGGCCCAATCTCAGGGATTTT
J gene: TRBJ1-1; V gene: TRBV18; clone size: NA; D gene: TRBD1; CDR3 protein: CASSPLGQVNTEAFF; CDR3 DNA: TGTGCCAGCTCACCACTAGGACAGGTGAACACTGAAGCTTTCTTT
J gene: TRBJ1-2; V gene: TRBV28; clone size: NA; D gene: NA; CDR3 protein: CASSLNRAGKNGYTF; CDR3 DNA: TGTGCCAGCAGTCTAAATCGGGCAGGGAAGAATGGCTACACCTTC
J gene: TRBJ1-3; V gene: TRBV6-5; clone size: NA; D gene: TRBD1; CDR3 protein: CASTETGPSGNTIYF; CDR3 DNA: TGTGCCAGCACAGAGACAGGGCCTTCTGGAAACACCATATATTTT
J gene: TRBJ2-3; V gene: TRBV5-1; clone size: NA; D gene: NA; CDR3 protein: CASNGGELSTDTQYF; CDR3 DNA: TGCGCCAGCAACGGGGGTGAGTTAAGCACAGATACGCAGTATTTT
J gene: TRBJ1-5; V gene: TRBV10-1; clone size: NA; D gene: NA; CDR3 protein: CASSEWLLGAQHF; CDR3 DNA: TGCGCCAGCAGTGAATGGCTTCTCGGGGCCCAGCATTTT
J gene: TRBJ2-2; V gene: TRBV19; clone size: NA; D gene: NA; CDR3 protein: CASTTGLPIFANTGELFF; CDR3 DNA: TGTGCCAGTACCACGGGGTTGCCCATCTTCGCGAACACCGGGGAGCTGTTTTTT